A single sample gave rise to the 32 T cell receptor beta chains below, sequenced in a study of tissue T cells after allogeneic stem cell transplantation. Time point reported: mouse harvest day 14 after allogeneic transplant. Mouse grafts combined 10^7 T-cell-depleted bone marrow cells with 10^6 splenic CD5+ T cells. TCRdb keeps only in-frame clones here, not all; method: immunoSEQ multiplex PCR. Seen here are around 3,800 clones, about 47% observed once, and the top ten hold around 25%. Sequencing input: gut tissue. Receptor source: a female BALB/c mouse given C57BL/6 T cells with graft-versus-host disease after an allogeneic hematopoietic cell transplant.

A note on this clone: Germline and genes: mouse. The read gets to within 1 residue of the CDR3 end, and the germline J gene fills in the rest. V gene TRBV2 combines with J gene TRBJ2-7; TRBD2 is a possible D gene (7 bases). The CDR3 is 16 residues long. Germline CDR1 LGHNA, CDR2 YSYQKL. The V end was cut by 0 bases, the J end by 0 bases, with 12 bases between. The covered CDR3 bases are TGTGCCAGCAGCCAAGAGAGGGGGGCAAGCTCCTATGAACAGTAC. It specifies CASSQERGASSYEQY. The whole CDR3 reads CASSQERGASSYEQYF.

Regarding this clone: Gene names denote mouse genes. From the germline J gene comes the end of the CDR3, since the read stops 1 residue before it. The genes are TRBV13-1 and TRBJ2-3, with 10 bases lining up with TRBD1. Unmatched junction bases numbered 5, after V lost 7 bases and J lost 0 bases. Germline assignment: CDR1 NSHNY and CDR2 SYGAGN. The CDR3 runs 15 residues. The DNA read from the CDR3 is TGTGCCAGCTCTGGACAGGGGGTTAGTGCAGAAACGCTGTAT. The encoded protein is CASSGQGVSAETLY. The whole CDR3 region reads CASSGQGVSAETLYF.

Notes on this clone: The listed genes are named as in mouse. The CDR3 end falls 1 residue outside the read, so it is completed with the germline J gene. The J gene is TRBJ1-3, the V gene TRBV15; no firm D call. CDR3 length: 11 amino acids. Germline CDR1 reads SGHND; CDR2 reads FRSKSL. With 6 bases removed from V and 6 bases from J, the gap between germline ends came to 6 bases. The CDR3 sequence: CASRVLNTLYF. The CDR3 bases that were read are TGTGCCAGCAGGGTTCTAAATACGCTCTAT.

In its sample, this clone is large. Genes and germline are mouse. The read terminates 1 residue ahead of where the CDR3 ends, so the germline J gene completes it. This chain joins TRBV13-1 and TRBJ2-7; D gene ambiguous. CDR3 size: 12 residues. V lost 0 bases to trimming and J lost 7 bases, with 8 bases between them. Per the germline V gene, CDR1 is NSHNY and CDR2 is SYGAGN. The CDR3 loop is CASSDGGGEQYF. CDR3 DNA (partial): TGTGCCAGCAGTGATGGGGGAGGGGAACAGTAC.

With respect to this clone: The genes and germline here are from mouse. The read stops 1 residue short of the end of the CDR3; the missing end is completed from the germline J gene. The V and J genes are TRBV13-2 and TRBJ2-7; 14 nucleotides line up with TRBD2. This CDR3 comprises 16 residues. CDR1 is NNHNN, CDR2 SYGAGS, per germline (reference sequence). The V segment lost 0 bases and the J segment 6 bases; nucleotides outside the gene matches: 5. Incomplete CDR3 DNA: TGTGCCAGCGGTGATGTGGGACTGGGGGGGCGGTTTGAACAGTAC. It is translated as CASGDVGLGGRFEQY. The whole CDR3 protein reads CASGDVGLGGRFEQYF.

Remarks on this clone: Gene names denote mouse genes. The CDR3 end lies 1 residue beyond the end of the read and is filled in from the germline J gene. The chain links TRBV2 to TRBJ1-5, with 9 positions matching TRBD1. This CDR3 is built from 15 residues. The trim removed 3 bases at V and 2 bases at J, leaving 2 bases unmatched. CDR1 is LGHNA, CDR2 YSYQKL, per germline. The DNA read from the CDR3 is TGTGCCAGCAGCCACCGGGACAGGGACAACCAGGCTCCGCTT. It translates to CASSHRDRDNQAPL. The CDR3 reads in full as CASSHRDRDNQAPLF.

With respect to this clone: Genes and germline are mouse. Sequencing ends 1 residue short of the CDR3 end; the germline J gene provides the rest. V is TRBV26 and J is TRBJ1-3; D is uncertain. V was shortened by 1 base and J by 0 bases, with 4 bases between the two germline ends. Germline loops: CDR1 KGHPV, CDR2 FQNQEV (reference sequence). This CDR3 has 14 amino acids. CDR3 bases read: TGTGCCAGCAGTCTGTGGGATTCTGGAAATACGCTCTAT. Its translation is CASSLWDSGNTLY. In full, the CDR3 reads CASSLWDSGNTLYF.

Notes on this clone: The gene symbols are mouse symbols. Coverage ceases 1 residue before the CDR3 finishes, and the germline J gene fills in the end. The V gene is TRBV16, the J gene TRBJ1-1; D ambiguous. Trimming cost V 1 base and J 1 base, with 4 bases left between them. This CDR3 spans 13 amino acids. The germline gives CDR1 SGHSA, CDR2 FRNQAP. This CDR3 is CASSLVRNTEVFF. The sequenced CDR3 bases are TGTGCAAGCAGCTTAGTACGGAACACAGAAGTCTTC. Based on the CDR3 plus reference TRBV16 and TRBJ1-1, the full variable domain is NAGVIQTPRHKVTGKGQEATLWCEPISGHSAVFWYRQTIVQGLEFLTYFRNQAPIDDSGMPKERFSAQMPNQSHSTLKIQSTQPQDSAVYLCASSLVRNTEVFFGKGTRLTVV.

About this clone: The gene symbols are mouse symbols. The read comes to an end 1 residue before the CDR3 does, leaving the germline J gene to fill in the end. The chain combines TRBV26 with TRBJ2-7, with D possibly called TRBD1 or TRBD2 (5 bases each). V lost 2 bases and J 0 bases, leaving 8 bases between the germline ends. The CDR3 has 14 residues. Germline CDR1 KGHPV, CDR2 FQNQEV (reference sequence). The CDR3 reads CASSLRGSSYEQYF. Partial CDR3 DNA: TGTGCCAGCAGTCTGCGGGGGAGCTCCTATGAACAGTAC.

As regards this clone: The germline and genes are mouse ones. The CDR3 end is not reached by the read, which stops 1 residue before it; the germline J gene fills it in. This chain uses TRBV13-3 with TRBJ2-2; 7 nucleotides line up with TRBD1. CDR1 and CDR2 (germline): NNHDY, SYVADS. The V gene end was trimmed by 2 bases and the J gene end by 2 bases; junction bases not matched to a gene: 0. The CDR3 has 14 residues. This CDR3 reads CASSEGQNTGQLYF. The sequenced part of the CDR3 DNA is TGTGCCAGCAGTGAGGGACAGAACACCGGGCAGCTCTAC.

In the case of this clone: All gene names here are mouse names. The CDR3 protein is CASSWDTTEVFF. CDR3 bases read: TGTGCCAGCAGCTGGGACACCACAGAAGTCTTC. The rearrangement joins TRBV26 to TRBJ1-1; TRBD1 might be the D (6 bases). The read ends 1 residue before the CDR3 terminus; that terminus is restored from the germline J gene. Germline V gene data show CDR1 as KGHPV and CDR2 as FQNQEV (reference sequence). The V gene lost 6 bases and the J gene lost 4 bases, with 9 bases spanning the gap. This CDR3 comprises 12 residues.

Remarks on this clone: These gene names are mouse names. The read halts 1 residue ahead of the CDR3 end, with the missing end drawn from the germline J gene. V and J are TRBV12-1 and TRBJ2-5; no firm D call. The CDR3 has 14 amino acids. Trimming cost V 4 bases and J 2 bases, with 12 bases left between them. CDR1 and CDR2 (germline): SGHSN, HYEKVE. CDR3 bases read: TGTGCCAGCTCCATGGAGGGTCGCCAAGACACCCAGTAC. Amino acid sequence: CASSMEGRQDTQY. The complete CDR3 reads CASSMEGRQDTQYF. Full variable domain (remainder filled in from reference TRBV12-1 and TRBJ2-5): DSGVVQSPRHIIKEKGGRSVLTCIPISGHSNVVWYQQTLGKELKFLIQHYEKVERDKGFLPSRFSVQQFDDYHSEMNMSALELEDSAMYFCASSMEGRQDTQYFGPGTRLLVL.

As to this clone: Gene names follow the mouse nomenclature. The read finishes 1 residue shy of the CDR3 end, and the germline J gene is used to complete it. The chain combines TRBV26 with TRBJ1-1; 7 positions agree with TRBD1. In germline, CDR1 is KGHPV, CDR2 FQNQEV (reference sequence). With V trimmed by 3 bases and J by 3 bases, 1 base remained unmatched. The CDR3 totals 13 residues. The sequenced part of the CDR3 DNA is TGTGCCAGCAGTCTACAGGGGCACACAGAAGTCTTC. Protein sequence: CASSLQGHTEVF. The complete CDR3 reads CASSLQGHTEVFF.

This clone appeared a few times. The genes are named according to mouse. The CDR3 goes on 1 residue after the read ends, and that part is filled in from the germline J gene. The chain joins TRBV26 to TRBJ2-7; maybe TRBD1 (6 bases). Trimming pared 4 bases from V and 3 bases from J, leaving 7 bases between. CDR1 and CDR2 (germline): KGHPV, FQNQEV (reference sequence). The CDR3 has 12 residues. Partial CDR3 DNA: TGTGCCAGCAGTCGACAGGACTATGAACAGTAC. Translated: CASSRQDYEQY. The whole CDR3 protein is CASSRQDYEQYF.

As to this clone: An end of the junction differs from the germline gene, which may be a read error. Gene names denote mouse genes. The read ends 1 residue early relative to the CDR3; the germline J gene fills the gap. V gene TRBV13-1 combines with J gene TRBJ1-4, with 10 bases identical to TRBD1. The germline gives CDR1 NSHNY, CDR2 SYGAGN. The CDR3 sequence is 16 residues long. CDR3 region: CASGDATGTGDERLFF. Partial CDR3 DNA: TGTGCCAGCGGTGATGCCACCGGGACAGGGGACGAAAGATTATTT.

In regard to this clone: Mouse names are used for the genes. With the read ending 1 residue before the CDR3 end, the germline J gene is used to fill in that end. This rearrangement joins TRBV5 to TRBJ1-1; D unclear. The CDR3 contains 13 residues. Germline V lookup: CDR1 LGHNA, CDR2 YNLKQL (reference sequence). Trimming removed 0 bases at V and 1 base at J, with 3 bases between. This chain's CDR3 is CASSQDRNTEVFF. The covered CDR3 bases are TGTGCCAGCAGCCAAGACAGAAACACAGAAGTCTTC.

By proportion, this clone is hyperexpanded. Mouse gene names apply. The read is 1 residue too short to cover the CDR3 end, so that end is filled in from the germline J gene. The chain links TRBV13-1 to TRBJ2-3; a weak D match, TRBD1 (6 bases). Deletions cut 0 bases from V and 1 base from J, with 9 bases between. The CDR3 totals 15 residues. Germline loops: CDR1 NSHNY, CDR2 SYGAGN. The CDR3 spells CASSDARGGAETLYF. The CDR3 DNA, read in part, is TGTGCCAGCAGTGATGCCAGGGGCGGTGCAGAAACGCTGTAT.

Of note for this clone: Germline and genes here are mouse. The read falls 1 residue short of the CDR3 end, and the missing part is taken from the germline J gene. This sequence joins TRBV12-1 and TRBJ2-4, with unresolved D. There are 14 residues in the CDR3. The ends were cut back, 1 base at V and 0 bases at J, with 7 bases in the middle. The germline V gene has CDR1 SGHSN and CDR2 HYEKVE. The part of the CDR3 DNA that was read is TGTGCCAGCTCTCTGTCATCTAGTCAAAACACCTTGTAC. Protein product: CASSLSSSQNTLY. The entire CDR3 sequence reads CASSLSSSQNTLYF.

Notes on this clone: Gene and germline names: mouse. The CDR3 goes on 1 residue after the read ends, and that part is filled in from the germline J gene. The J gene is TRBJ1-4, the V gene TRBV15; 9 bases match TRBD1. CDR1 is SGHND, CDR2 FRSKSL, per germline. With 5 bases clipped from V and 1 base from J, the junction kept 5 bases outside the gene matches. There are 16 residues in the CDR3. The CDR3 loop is CASSGGQGGSNERLFF. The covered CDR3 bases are TGTGCCAGCAGTGGGGGACAGGGCGGTTCCAACGAAAGATTATTT.

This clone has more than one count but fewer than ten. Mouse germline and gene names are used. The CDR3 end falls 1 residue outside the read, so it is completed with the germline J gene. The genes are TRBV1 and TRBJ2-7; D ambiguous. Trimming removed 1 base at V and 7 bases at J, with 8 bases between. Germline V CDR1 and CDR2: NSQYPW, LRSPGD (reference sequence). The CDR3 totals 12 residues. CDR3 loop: CTCSAVLREQYF. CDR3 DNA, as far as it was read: TGCACCTGCAGTGCAGTACTGAGGGAACAGTAC. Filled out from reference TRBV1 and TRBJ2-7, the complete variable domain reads VTLLEQNPRWRLVPRGQAVNLRCILKNSQYPWMSWYQQDLQKQLQWLFTLRSPGDKEVKSLPGADYLATRVTDTELRLQVANMSQGRTLYCTCSAVLREQYFGPGTRLTVL.

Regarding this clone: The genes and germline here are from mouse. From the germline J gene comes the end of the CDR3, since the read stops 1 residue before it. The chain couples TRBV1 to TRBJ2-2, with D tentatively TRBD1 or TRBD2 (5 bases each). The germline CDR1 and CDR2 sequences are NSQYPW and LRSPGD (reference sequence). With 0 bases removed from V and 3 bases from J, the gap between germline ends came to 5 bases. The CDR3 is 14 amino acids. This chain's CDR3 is CTCSAEGDTGQLYF. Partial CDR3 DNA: TGCACCTGCAGTGCAGAGGGGGACACCGGGCAGCTCTAC.

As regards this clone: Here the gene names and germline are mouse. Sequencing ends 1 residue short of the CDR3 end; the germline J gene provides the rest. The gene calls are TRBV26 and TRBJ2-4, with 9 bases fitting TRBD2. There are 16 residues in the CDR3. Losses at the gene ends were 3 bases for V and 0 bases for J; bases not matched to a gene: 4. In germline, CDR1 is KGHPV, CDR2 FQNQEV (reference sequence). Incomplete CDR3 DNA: TGTGCCAGCAGTCTTTGGGGGGGCGCTAGTCAAAACACCTTGTAC. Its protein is CASSLWGGASQNTLY. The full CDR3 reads CASSLWGGASQNTLYF.

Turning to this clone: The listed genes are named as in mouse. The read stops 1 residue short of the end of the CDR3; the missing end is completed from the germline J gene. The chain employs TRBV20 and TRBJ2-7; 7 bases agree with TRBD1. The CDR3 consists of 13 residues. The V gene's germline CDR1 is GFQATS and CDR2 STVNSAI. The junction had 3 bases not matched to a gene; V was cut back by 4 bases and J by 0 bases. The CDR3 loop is CGAKQGSSYEQYF. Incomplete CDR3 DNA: TGTGGTGCTAAACAGGGGAGCTCCTATGAACAGTAC. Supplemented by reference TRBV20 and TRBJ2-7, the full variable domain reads GALVYQYPRRTICKSGTSMRMECQAVGFQATSVAWYRQSPQKTFELIALSTVNSAIKYEQNFTQEKFPISHPNLSFSSMTVLNAYLEDRGLYLCGAKQGSSYEQYFGPGTRLTVL.

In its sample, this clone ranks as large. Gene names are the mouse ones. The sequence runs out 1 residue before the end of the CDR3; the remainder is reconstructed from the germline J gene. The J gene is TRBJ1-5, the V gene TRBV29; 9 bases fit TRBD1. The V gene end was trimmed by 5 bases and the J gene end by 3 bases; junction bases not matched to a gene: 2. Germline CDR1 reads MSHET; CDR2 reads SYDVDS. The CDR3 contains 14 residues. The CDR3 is CASSTGGGNQAPLF. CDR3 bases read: TGTGCTAGCAGTACAGGGGGCGGCAACCAGGCTCCGCTT.

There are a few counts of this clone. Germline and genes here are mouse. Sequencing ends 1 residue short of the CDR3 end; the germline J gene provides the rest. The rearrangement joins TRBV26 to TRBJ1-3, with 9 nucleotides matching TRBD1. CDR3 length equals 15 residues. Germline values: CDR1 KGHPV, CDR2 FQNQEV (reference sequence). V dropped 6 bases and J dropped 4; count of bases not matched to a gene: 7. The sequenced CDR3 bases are TGTGCCAGCAGACCCGGGACAGGGAGGGGAAATACGCTCTAT. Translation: CASRPGTGRGNTLY. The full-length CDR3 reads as CASRPGTGRGNTLYF.

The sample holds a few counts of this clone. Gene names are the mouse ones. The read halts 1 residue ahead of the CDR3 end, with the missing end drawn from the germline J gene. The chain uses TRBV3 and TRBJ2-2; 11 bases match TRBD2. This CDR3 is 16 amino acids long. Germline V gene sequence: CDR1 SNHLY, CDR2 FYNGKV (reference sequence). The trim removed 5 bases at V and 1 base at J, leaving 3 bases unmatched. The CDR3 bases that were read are TGTGCCAGCAGCCCCGGGACTGGGGGAAACACCGGGCAGCTCTAC. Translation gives CASSPGTGGNTGQLY. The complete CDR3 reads CASSPGTGGNTGQLYF.

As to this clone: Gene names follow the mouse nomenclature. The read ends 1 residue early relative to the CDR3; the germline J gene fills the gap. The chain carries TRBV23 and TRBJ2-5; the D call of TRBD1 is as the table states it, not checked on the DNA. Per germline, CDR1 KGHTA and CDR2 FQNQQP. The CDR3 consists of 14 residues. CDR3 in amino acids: CSSSRGQFQDTQYF. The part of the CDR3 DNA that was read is TGCTCCAGCAGCCGGGGACAGTTTCAAGACACCCAGTAC.

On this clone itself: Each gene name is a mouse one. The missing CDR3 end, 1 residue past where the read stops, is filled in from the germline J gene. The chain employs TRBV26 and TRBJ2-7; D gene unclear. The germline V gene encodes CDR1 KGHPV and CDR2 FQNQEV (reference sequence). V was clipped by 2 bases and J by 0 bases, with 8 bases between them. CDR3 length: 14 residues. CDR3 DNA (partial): TGTGCCAGCAGTCTGCCGGGCAGCTCCTATGAACAGTAC. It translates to CASSLPGSSYEQY. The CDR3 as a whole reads CASSLPGSSYEQYF.

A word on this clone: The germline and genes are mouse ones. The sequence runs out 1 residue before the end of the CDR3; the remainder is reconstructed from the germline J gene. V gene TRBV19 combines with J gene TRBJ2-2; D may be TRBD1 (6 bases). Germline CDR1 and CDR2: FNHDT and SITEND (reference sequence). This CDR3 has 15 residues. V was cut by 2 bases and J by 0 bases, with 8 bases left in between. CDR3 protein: CASSITGSNTGQLYF. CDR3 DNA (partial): TGTGCCAGCAGTATCACAGGGTCAAACACCGGGCAGCTCTAC.

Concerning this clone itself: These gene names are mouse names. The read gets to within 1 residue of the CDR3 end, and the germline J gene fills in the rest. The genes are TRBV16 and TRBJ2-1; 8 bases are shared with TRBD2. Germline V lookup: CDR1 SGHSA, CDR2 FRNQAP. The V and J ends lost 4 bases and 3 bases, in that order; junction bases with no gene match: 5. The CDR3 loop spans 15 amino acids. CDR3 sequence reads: CASSSWGALYAEQFF. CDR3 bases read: TGTGCAAGCAGCTCCTGGGGGGCCCTCTATGCTGAGCAGTTC.

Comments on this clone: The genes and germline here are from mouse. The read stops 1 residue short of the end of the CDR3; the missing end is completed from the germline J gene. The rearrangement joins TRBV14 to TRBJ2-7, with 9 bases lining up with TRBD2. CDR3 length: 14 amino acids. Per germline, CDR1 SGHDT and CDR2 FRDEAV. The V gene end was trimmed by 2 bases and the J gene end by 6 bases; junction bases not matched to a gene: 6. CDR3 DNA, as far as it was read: TGTGCCAGCAGTTTAATTGGGGGGGCGCTTGAACAGTAC. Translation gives CASSLIGGALEQY. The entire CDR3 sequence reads CASSLIGGALEQYF.

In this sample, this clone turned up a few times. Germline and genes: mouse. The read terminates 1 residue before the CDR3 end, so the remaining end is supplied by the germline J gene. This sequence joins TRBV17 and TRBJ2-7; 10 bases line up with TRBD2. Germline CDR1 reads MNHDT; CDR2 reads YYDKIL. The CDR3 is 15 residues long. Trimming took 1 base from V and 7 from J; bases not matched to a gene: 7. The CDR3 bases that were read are TGTGCTAGCAGTAGAGTGAGACTGGGGGGCGGGGAACAGTAC. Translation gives CASSRVRLGGGEQY. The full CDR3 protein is CASSRVRLGGGEQYF. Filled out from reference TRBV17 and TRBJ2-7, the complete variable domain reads DTTVKQNPRYKLARVGKPVNLICSQTMNHDTMYWYQKKPNQAPKLLLFYYDKILNREADTFEKFQSSRPNNSFCSLYIGSAGLEYSAMYLCASSRVRLGGGEQYFGPGTRLTVL.